This T cell receptor (beta chain) originates from a study of blood T cell repertoires in COVID-19. Study information: Samples of COVID-19 (acute and convalescent) were obtained from the United States, Italy and Spain. PBMCs, B-cell-depleted T cells, or T cells provided the cDNA or gDNA that made up the material.

In the source study's methods: Amplified reference gene primers provided the basis for estimating nucleated cell counts. Measured with immunoSEQ multiplex PCR; TCRdb has only the in-frame clones, and not every one. That table gives V, J and clone size, and the DNA gave D and trimming. Among about 140,000 clones, 79% were seen once, and the ten largest hold approximately 3.6%. The V gene lost 6 bases and the J gene lost 9 bases, with 21 bases spanning the gap. Per the germline V gene, CDR1 is MDHEN and CDR2 is SYDVKM. The CDR3 sequence is 14 residues long. The V gene is TRBV28, the J gene TRBJ2-7, with unresolved D. This sequence was found in a man in his fifties or sixties with acute or convalescent COVID-19. Sequencing used peripheral blood. This CDR3 reads CASSDMRLLERQYF. The CDR3 coding sequence is TGTGCCAGCAGCGATATGCGCCTGCTCGAGCGGCAGTACTTC.